This TCR beta chain was recovered during a study of siplizumab effects on memory and regulatory T cells. Study findings and constraints: Assignment of a naive or memory phenotype failed for roughly 80-97% of the proliferating CD4+ or CD8+ clones.

As concerns this clone: The antigen is undetermined.

The CDR3 extends over 13 amino acids. With V trimmed by 4 bases and J by 8 bases, 5 bases remained unmatched. CDR1 is SEHNR and CDR2 is FQNEAQ in the germline V gene (reference sequence). The protocol was immunoSEQ multiplex PCR, while the TCRdb copy is restricted to in-frame clones and leaves out a portion. This repertoire shows about 110,000 clones, roughly 90% found once; its top ten account for about 1.5%. The clonotype originates from a human donor in good health. The specimen sequenced was CD4+ T cells sorted from blood. The chain has TRBV7-9 and TRBJ2-1; TRBD2 matches at 7 bases. The CDR3 region is CASSWEGRDEQFF. CDR3 bases: TGTGCCAGCAGCTGGGAGGGAAGGGATGAGCAGTTCTTC. Drawing the rest from reference TRBV7-9 and TRBJ2-1, the complete variable domain is DTGVSQNPRHKITKRGQNVTFRCDPISEHNRLYWYRQTLGQGPEFLTYFQNEAQLEKSRLLSDRFSAERPKGSFSTLEIQRTEQGDSAMYLCASSWEGRDEQFFGPGTRLTVL.